This T cell receptor beta chain was found in a study of cytotoxic CD8 clonotypes in ibrutinib-treated CLL. For the study at large: Of a cohort that held around 11 relapsed/refractory and under 16 treatment-naive patients, under 18 were IGHV unmutated. Each sample contained, on average, almost 260,000 productive templates and 95,000 or so productive rearrangements. Findings of the study overall: Clonality was higher at ibrutinib response and returned toward baseline at progression.

As concerns this clone: Antigen: not known. Other DNA sequences in the same sample also yield this CDR3.

Produced via immunoSEQ multiplex PCR; TCRdb's table is partial and in-frame only. The table includes about 160,000 clones, roughly four fifths detected once. V was pared by 4 bases and J by 5 bases, with 19 bases between. This CDR3 is built from 15 residues. Germline V gene lookup returns CDR1 SGHRS and CDR2 YFSETQ. This specimen consisted of PBMCs, obtained after 12 months of ibrutinib treatment. This receptor was taken from a human donor with chronic lymphocytic leukemia. The V call is TRBV5-1, the J call TRBJ2-7; no definite D call. CDR3 region: CASSPRGGDTNEQYF. The CDR3 coding sequence is TGCGCCAGCAGCCCGCGTGGTGGGGATACTAACGAGCAGTACTTC.